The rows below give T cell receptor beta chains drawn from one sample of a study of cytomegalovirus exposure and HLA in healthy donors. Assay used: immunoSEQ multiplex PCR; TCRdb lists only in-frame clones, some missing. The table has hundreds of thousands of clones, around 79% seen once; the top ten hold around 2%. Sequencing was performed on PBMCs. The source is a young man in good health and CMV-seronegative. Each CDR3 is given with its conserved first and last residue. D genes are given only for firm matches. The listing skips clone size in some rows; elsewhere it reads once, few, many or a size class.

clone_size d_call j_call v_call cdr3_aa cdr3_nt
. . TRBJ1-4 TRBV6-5 CASSTTATNEKLFF TGTGCCAGCAGTACGACAGCGACTAATGAAAAACTGTTTTTT
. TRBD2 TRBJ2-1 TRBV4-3 CASSLLNQRGPGEQFF TGCGCCAGCAGCCTCCTTAACCAGCGGGGGCCAGGGGAGCAGTTCTTC
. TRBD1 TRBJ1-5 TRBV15 CATSSGGTGGHNQPQHF TGTGCCACCAGCTCCGGTGGGACAGGGGGACATAATCAGCCCCAGCATTTT
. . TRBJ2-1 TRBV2 CASSATYNEQFF TGTGCCAGCAGTGCGACATACAATGAGCAGTTCTTC
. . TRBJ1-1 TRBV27 CASSLGGQLNTEAFF TGTGCCAGCAGTTTAGGTGGACAGTTGAACACTGAAGCTTTCTTT
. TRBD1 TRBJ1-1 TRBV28 CASSEWDREDEAFF TGTGCCAGCAGTGAGTGGGACAGGGAGGATGAAGCTTTCTTT
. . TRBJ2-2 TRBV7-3 CASSLKQGNTGELFF TGTGCCAGCAGCTTAAAACAGGGGAACACCGGGGAGCTGTTTTTT
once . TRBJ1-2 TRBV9 CASSVSNALNYGYTF TGTGCCAGCAGCGTAAGCAACGCCCTAAACTATGGCTACACCTTC
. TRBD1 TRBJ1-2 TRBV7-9 CASSGNGQDYYGYTF TGTGCCAGCAGCGGGAATGGACAGGATTACTATGGCTACACCTTC
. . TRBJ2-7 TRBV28 CASSPEEGSGPLQYF TGTGCCAGCAGTCCCGAGGAGGGGTCGGGGCCGTTACAGTACTTC
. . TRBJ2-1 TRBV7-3 CASSLGPGGNNEQFF TGTGCCAGCAGCCTAGGTCCGGGGGGCAACAATGAGCAGTTCTTC
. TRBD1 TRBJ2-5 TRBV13 CASSPPTRGRQETQYF TGTGCCAGCAGCCCCCCGACCAGGGGGCGGCAAGAGACCCAGTACTTC
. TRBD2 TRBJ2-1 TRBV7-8 CASSSGLAGLGGQFF TGTGCCAGCAGTTCAGGACTAGCGGGACTGGGGGGGCAGTTCTTC
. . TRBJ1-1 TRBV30 CAWSREGVTEAFF TGTGCCTGGAGTAGAGAAGGGGTCACTGAAGCTTTCTTT
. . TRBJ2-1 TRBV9 CASSVEIAEYNEQFF TGTGCCAGCAGCGTAGAAATAGCGGAGTACAATGAGCAGTTCTTC
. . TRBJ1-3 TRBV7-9 CASSSERGLTKTSGNTIYF TGTGCCAGCAGCTCCGAACGAGGACTCACAAAGACCTCTGGAAACACCATATATTTT
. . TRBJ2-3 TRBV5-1 CASSLQGISTDTQYF TGCGCCAGCAGCTTGCAGGGAATATCCACAGATACGCAGTATTTT
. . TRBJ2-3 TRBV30 CAWMGATDTQYF TGTGCCTGGATGGGGGCTACAGATACGCAGTATTTT
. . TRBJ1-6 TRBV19 CASSADSRSYNSPLHF TGTGCCAGTAGTGCGGACAGCCGCTCCTATAATTCACCCCTCCACTTT
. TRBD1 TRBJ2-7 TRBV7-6 CASSFGQGDEQYF TGTGCCAGCAGCTTTGGCCAGGGGGACGAGCAGTACTTC
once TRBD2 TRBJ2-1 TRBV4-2 CASSQDSGGAREQFF TGTGCCAGCAGCCAAGATAGCGGGGGGGCCAGGGAGCAGTTCTTC
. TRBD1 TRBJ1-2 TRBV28 CASSDPGGDGQGYGYTF TGTGCCAGCAGCGACCCCGGGGGTGATGGACAGGGCTATGGCTACACCTTC
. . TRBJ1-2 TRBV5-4 CASSLIVTGDNGYTF TGTGCCAGCAGCTTGATTGTGACAGGAGATAATGGCTACACCTTC
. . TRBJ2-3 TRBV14 CASRGALSTDTQYF TGTGCCAGCAGGGGGGCCCTCAGCACAGATACGCAGTATTTT
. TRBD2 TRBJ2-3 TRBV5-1 CASSVGLAAPDTQYF TGCGCCAGCAGCGTCGGACTAGCGGCCCCAGATACGCAGTATTTT
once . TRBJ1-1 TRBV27 CASTHSGVVTEAFF TGTGCCAGCACCCATTCAGGGGTTGTAACTGAAGCTTTCTTT
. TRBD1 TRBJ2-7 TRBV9 CASSAGQGYSCEQYF TGTGCCAGCAGCGCGGGACAGGGGTACTCCTGCGAGCAGTACTTC
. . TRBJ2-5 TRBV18 CASSPPSKETQYF TGTGCCAGCTCACCACCATCCAAAGAGACCCAGTACTTC
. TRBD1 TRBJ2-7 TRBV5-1 CASSQGQGLGEQYF TGCGCCAGCAGCCAGGGACAGGGCCTCGGGGAGCAGTACTTC
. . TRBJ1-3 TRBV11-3 CASSIQGRNTIYF TGTGCCAGCAGCATTCAGGGGAGAAACACCATATATTTT
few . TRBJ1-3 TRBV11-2 CASQTQKPTGSGNTIYF TGTGCCAGCCAAACACAAAAACCAACAGGGTCTGGAAACACCATATATTTT
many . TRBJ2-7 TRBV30 CAWTRGGAQEQYF TGTGCCTGGACCCGAGGGGGGGCGCAGGAGCAGTACTTC
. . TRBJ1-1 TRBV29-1 CSVERQGNTEAFF TGCAGCGTTGAAAGGCAGGGAAACACTGAAGCTTTCTTT
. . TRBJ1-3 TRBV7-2 CASSRAGETIYF TGTGCCAGCAGTCGGGCGGGGGAGACCATATATTTT
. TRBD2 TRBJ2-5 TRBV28 CASSFSTSGRMRETQYF TGTGCCAGCAGTTTCAGTACTAGCGGGAGGATGAGGGAGACCCAGTACTTC
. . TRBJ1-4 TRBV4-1 CASSKDSPNEKLFF TGCGCCAGCAGCAAGGACAGCCCTAATGAAAAACTGTTTTTT
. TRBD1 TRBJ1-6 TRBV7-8 CASSARDRGGNSPLHF TGTGCCAGCAGCGCGCGAGACAGGGGAGGTAATTCACCCCTCCACTTT
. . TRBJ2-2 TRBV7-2 CASSLVPRLSTGELFF TGTGCCAGCAGCTTAGTGCCGCGGCTGAGCACCGGGGAGCTGTTTTTT
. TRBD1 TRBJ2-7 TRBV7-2 CASSYTGTGFDQYF TGTGCCAGCAGCTACACCGGGACAGGGTTTGATCAGTACTTC
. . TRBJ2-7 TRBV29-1 CSVAQGYEQYF TGCAGCGTTGCACAGGGTTACGAGCAGTACTTC
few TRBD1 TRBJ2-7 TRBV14 CASSQEGQGARYEQYF TGTGCCAGCAGCCAAGAGGGACAGGGTGCTAGATACGAGCAGTACTTC
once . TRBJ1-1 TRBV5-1 CASSLDQGGDTEAFF TGCGCCAGCAGCTTGGATCAGGGTGGGGACACTGAAGCTTTCTTT
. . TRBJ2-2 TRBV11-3 CASSPLNRWDTSNTGELFF TGTGCCAGCAGCCCCTTAAACCGATGGGACACTTCGAACACCGGGGAGCTGTTTTTT
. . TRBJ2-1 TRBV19 CASSIEPGIVDEQFF TGTGCCAGTAGTATAGAGCCAGGTATCGTCGATGAGCAGTTCTTC
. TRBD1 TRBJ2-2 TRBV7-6 CASSLVGTGNTGELFF TGTGCCAGCAGCTTAGTCGGGACAGGGAACACCGGGGAGCTGTTTTTT